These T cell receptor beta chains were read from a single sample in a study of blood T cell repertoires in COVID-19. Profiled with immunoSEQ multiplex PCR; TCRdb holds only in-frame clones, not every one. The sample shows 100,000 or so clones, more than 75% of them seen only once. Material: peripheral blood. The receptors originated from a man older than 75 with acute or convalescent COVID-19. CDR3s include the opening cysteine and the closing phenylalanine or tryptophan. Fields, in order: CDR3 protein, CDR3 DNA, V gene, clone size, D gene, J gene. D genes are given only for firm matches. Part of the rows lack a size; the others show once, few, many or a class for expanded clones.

CDR3aa: CASRDSWSYEQYF; CDR3nt: TGTGCCAGCAGAGACAGTTGGTCCTACGAGCAGTACTTC; v_gene: TRBV6-5; abundance: .; d_gene: .; j_gene: TRBJ2-7
CDR3aa: CASSFGPVRYF; CDR3nt: TGTGCCAGCAGTTTCGGTCCCGTAAGGTACTTC; v_gene: TRBV28; abundance: .; d_gene: .; j_gene: TRBJ2-5
CDR3aa: CASSGGDRKTTDEQFF; CDR3nt: TGTGCCAGCAGCGGGGGGGACAGGAAGACCACAGATGAGCAGTTCTTC; v_gene: TRBV9; abundance: .; d_gene: TRBD1; j_gene: TRBJ2-1
CDR3aa: CASQETSGRIEEQFF; CDR3nt: TGTGCCAGCCAAGAAACTAGCGGGAGGATAGAAGAGCAGTTCTTC; v_gene: TRBV19; abundance: .; d_gene: TRBD2; j_gene: TRBJ2-1
CDR3aa: CAWSGDGGKTALHF; CDR3nt: TGTGCCTGGAGTGGCGACGGGGGAAAAACAGCCCTCCACTTT; v_gene: TRBV30; abundance: .; d_gene: .; j_gene: TRBJ1-6
CDR3aa: CAWRLAGGEDTQYF; CDR3nt: TGTGCCTGGAGGCTAGCGGGAGGGGAAGATACGCAGTATTTT; v_gene: TRBV30; abundance: .; d_gene: TRBD2; j_gene: TRBJ2-3
CDR3aa: CASSVGQGAENTIYF; CDR3nt: TGTGCTAGCAGCGTCGGACAGGGTGCGGAAAACACCATATATTTT; v_gene: TRBV7-7; abundance: .; d_gene: TRBD1; j_gene: TRBJ1-3
CDR3aa: CASSVATSGNTGELFF; CDR3nt: TGTGCCAGCAGCGTAGCGACTAGCGGAAACACCGGGGAGCTGTTTTTT; v_gene: TRBV9; abundance: .; d_gene: TRBD2; j_gene: TRBJ2-2
CDR3aa: CASSPAGLAGGSKFF; CDR3nt: TGTGCCAGCTCACCGGCGGGACTAGCGGGAGGAAGTAAGTTCTTC; v_gene: TRBV18; abundance: .; d_gene: TRBD2; j_gene: TRBJ2-1
CDR3aa: CASSSSTDTQYF; CDR3nt: TGCGCCAGCAGCTCTAGCACAGATACGCAGTATTTT; v_gene: TRBV5-1; abundance: .; d_gene: .; j_gene: TRBJ2-3
CDR3aa: CASSPRVNGELFF; CDR3nt: TGTGCCAGCAGTCCCAGGGTGAACGGGGAGCTGTTTTTT; v_gene: TRBV2; abundance: .; d_gene: .; j_gene: TRBJ2-2
CDR3aa: CASSRSQGPGNTIYF; CDR3nt: TGTGCCAGCAGCCGCTCACAGGGACCCGGAAACACCATATATTTT; v_gene: TRBV14; abundance: .; d_gene: .; j_gene: TRBJ1-3
CDR3aa: CASSLVQASSYNEQFF; CDR3nt: TGTGCCAGCAGCTTAGTACAGGCGAGCTCCTACAATGAGCAGTTCTTC; v_gene: TRBV7-2; abundance: .; d_gene: .; j_gene: TRBJ2-1
CDR3aa: CSVLFRGGREQFF; CDR3nt: TGCAGCGTTTTGTTCCGGGGGGGCCGTGAGCAGTTCTTC; v_gene: TRBV29-1; abundance: .; d_gene: TRBD2; j_gene: TRBJ2-1
CDR3aa: CAKTSGGPTDTQYF; CDR3nt: TGTGCCAAGACTAGCGGGGGGCCCACAGATACGCAGTATTTT; v_gene: TRBV2; abundance: .; d_gene: TRBD2; j_gene: TRBJ2-3
CDR3aa: CASRLLAGGSYNEQFF; CDR3nt: TGTGCCAGCAGGCTCCTTGCGGGCGGAAGCTACAATGAGCAGTTCTTC; v_gene: TRBV2; abundance: few; d_gene: .; j_gene: TRBJ2-1
CDR3aa: CATQGQANTEAFF; CDR3nt: TGTGCCACGCAGGGACAGGCGAACACTGAAGCTTTCTTT; v_gene: TRBV24-1; abundance: .; d_gene: TRBD1; j_gene: TRBJ1-1
CDR3aa: CASSPGGGAGQPQHF; CDR3nt: TGTGCCAGCAGCCCCGGCGGGGGGGCTGGGCAGCCCCAGCATTTT; v_gene: TRBV11-2; abundance: .; d_gene: .; j_gene: TRBJ1-5
CDR3aa: CAWSIGGQGATNEKLFF; CDR3nt: TGTGCCTGGAGTATCGGGGGACAGGGGGCAACTAATGAAAAACTGTTTTTT; v_gene: TRBV30; abundance: .; d_gene: TRBD1; j_gene: TRBJ1-4
CDR3aa: CASSLQRGNEQYF; CDR3nt: TGTGCCAGCAGCCTTCAGCGGGGGAACGAGCAGTACTTC; v_gene: TRBV7-2; abundance: .; d_gene: TRBD2; j_gene: TRBJ2-7
CDR3aa: CASSLLRPGQRTSGESYEQYF; CDR3nt: TGTGCCAGCAGCCTCCTCCGCCCGGGACAGCGGACTAGCGGGGAATCCTACGAGCAGTACTTC; v_gene: TRBV6-2/TRBV6-3; abundance: .; d_gene: TRBD2; j_gene: TRBJ2-7
CDR3aa: CATSDFRTGLKQYF; CDR3nt: TGTGCCACCAGTGATTTCAGGACAGGGCTAAAGCAGTACTTC; v_gene: TRBV24-1; abundance: .; d_gene: TRBD1; j_gene: TRBJ2-7
CDR3aa: CVSFPGRGLENTIYF; CDR3nt: TGTGTCAGCTTCCCCGGTAGGGGGTTAGAAAACACCATATATTTT; v_gene: TRBV6-5; abundance: few; d_gene: .; j_gene: TRBJ1-3
CDR3aa: CASSDTGTGPAFF; CDR3nt: TGCGCCAGCAGCGACACCGGGACAGGGCCGGCTTTCTTT; v_gene: TRBV10-1; abundance: .; d_gene: TRBD1; j_gene: TRBJ1-1
CDR3aa: CASSPDTGSGAQYF; CDR3nt: TGTGCCAGCAGCCCCGATACAGGGTCGGGTGCGCAGTATTTT; v_gene: TRBV7-2; abundance: once; d_gene: .; j_gene: TRBJ2-3
CDR3aa: CASSQDHREGKQFF; CDR3nt: TGCGCCAGCAGCCAAGATCATAGGGAGGGAAAGCAGTTCTTC; v_gene: TRBV4-3; abundance: once; d_gene: TRBD2; j_gene: TRBJ2-1
CDR3aa: CATSDYLAGDTDTQYF; CDR3nt: TGTGCCACCAGTGACTATCTAGCGGGAGACACAGATACGCAGTATTTT; v_gene: TRBV24-1; abundance: .; d_gene: TRBD2; j_gene: TRBJ2-3
CDR3aa: CASRDYGHLSNQPQHF; CDR3nt: TGTGCCAGTAGGGATTACGGACACCTCAGTAATCAGCCCCAGCATTTT; v_gene: TRBV19; abundance: few; d_gene: .; j_gene: TRBJ1-5
CDR3aa: CASSSLAGTLNEQYF; CDR3nt: TGTGCCAGCAGTTCCTTAGCGGGGACGCTAAACGAGCAGTACTTC; v_gene: TRBV6-5; abundance: .; d_gene: TRBD2; j_gene: TRBJ2-7
CDR3aa: CASHGTANEKLFF; CDR3nt: TGTGCCAGCCACGGGACAGCTAATGAAAAACTGTTTTTT; v_gene: TRBV19; abundance: .; d_gene: TRBD1; j_gene: TRBJ1-4
CDR3aa: CASRADGLSGANVLTF; CDR3nt: TGTGCCAGTAGGGCGGACGGACTCTCTGGGGCCAACGTCCTGACTTTC; v_gene: TRBV19; abundance: .; d_gene: .; j_gene: TRBJ2-6
CDR3aa: CASSLYRGPNKIHQPQHF; CDR3nt: TGTGCCAGCAGTTTATACAGGGGGCCAAACAAAATACATCAGCCCCAGCATTTT; v_gene: TRBV27; abundance: once; d_gene: TRBD1; j_gene: TRBJ1-5
CDR3aa: CASTRGGIGELFF; CDR3nt: TGTGCCAGCACCCGGGGGGGGATCGGGGAGCTGTTTTTT; v_gene: TRBV27; abundance: .; d_gene: TRBD2; j_gene: TRBJ2-2
CDR3aa: CASSYGGTRGTGELFF; CDR3nt: TGTGCCAGCAGTTATGGGGGGACTAGGGGGACCGGGGAGCTGTTTTTT; v_gene: TRBV28; abundance: .; d_gene: TRBD2; j_gene: TRBJ2-2
CDR3aa: CASSPLARGGEQYF; CDR3nt: TGTGCCAGCTCACCACTCGCCAGGGGAGGGGAGCAGTACTTC; v_gene: TRBV18; abundance: .; d_gene: .; j_gene: TRBJ2-7
CDR3aa: CASSLVGSPSTNEKLFF; CDR3nt: TGCGCCAGCAGCTTGGTTGGCTCACCATCAACTAATGAAAAACTGTTTTTT; v_gene: TRBV5-1; abundance: .; d_gene: .; j_gene: TRBJ1-4